Following are 4 T cell receptor beta chains from one sample sequenced in a study of Graves' ophthalmopathy and Graves' hyperthyroidism. RNA transcripts yielded amplified TCR beta CDR3 regions. Investigators did first-round RT-PCR with HTBI primers, then second-round multiplex PCR. TCRdb used MiXCR to reprocess the multiplex PCR reads, holding one entry per CDR3 protein. Counted here are hundreds of thousands of distinct CDR3 sequences, under 15% occurring once; the ten biggest clones make up roughly 10%. Material for sequencing was blood. The receptors shown here come from a woman aged 25-40 years with Graves' ophthalmopathy.

This clonotype was observed many times. The chain carries TRBV6-2 or TRBV6-3 and TRBJ2-5, with 8 bases matching TRBD2. Trimming at V came to 4 bases and at J to 5 bases, leaving 6 bases not matched to a gene. Germline V gene lookup returns CDR1 MNHEY and CDR2 SVGEGT. The CDR3 totals 14 residues. The CDR3 DNA reads as TGTGCCAGCAGTTCCGAAAGACTAGCGGAGACCCAGTACTTC. Its translation is CASSSERLAETQYF.

There are many counts of this clonotype. This sequence joins TRBV2 and TRBJ1-6; perhaps TRBD1 as D (6 bases). This CDR3 is built from 15 residues. Trimming stripped 2 bases from V and 5 bases from J, with 10 bases between. Per germline, CDR1 SNHLY and CDR2 FYNNEI. CDR3 sequence reads: CASSETGYHNSPLHF. The CDR3 nucleotides are TGTGCCAGCAGTGAAACAGGGTATCATAATTCACCCCTCCACTTT.

In the case of this clonotype: A much larger clone sits a single nucleotide away, making a read error possible. The chain couples TRBV24-1 to TRBJ2-2; D perhaps matches TRBD1 (6 bases). The length of the CDR3 is 14 residues. Germline CDR1 is KGHDR and CDR2 is SFDVKD. CDR3 loop: CATSDLRDTGELCF. CDR3 nucleotide sequence: TGTGCCACCAGTGATTTAAGGGACACCGGGGAGCTGTGTTTT.

This clonotype was seen repeatedly, ten times or more. The rearrangement uses TRBV12-3 or TRBV12-4 and TRBJ2-2; tentatively, D is TRBD1 or TRBD2 (7 bases each). This CDR3 comprises 14 residues. Trimming shortened V by 2 bases and J by 6 bases, and 10 bases separated the two germline ends. CDR3 in DNA: TGTGCCAGCAGTTTACAGGGGGGGTCCGGGGAGCTGTTTTTT. Protein product: CASSLQGGSGELFF.